This record concerns one T cell receptor beta chain sequence. The antigen it binds to is not known. There are no base qualities to consult, and no much larger clone falls within one base. The data were taken from a study of blood T cell repertoires in COVID-19 (dated by TCRdb to 2019 to 2021). Looking at the study overall: The collaborator samples originated in the United States, Italy and Spain and spanned the acute and convalescent phases of COVID-19. Deeply sampled blood TCRbeta repertoires from subjects exposed to, actively infected with, or recovered from COVID-19 were included in the dataset. The samples were drawn from two sources: the first 160 participants of the ongoing ImmuneRACE study, and about 1,300 subjects contributed by 6 global collaborators. Sample metadata almost always included a de-identified subject ID, COVID-19 status, age in years and sex. The repertoires were released in a freely available public database intended as a resource for research on the immune response to SARS-CoV-2. Where HLA class I and class II types were available, the types were taken from metadata supplied by the sample provider, not from assay-based typing. The material from the prospective study consisted of cDNA or gDNA derived from T cells, B-cell-depleted T cells, or PBMCs.

TCRbeta CDR3 regions were amplified from genomic DNA by means of the immunoSEQ Assay, a bias-controlled multiplex PCR. The original methods were these. Nucleated cell counts per sample were estimated from amplification of reference gene primers within the assay. To quantify the absolute abundance of each unique TCRbeta CDR3 rearrangement, sequence reads were collapsed and filtered. For each sample, productive Simpson clonality was calculated by taking the square root of Simpson's diversity index across productive rearrangements. Not all clones reach the TCRdb copy of this immuneACCESS table, which keeps in-frame sequences only. Checked studies attribute under half of the gap to unresolved V genes and leave the rest unexplained. V and J calls and clone size are given by that table; D and trimming were obtained from the DNA. The sample table holds approximately 190,000 clones, of which 87% were seen once. The ten biggest clones cover around a fifth of the sample.

Reading from cysteine to phenylalanine, the CDR3 counts 15 amino acids. Only the CDR3 region is kept as DNA, spanning 45 bases read in frame from base 1. Trimming takes 3 bases off V and 5 bases off J; junction bases not matched to a gene: 7. Based on the germline V gene (reference sequence), the CDR1 and CDR2 sequences are LGHDT and YNNKEL. Collaborating institutions collected whole blood in K2EDTA tubes following their own protocols. Collaborator samples were shipped for TCRbeta analysis as frozen whole blood, isolated PBMCs, or DNA extracted from either sample type. Study-level results and caveats: Clinical and demographic metadata were provided uncurated, with the amount varying by source and participant.

The sequenced material came from peripheral blood. The receptor's source is a man aged 60-69 years with active or convalescent COVID-19. The rearrangement joined TRBV3-1 (or the pseudogene TRBV3-2) to TRBJ2-5; 9 central nucleotides agree with TRBD2. Here is the DNA: TGTGCCAGCAGCCAGATGACTAGCGGTAGCGAGACCCAGTACTTC. Protein translation: CASSQMTSGSETQYF.